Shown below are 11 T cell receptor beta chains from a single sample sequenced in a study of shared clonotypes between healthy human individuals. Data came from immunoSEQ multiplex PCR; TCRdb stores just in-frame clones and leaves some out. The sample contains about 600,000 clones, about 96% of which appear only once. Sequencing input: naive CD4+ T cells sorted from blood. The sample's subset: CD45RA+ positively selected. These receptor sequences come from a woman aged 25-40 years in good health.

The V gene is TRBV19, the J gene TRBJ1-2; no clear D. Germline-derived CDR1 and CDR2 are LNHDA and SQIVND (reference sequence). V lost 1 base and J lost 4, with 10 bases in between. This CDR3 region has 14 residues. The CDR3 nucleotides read TGTGCCAGTAGTATAGTCGGCAGCAGCTATGGCTACACCTTC. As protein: CASSIVGSSYGYTF.

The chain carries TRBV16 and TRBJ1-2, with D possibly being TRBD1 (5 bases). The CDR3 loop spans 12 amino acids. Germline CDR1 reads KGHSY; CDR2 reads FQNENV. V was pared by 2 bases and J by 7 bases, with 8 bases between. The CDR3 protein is CASSQRGPGYTF. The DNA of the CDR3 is TGTGCCAGCAGCCAAAGGGGTCCTGGCTACACCTTC.

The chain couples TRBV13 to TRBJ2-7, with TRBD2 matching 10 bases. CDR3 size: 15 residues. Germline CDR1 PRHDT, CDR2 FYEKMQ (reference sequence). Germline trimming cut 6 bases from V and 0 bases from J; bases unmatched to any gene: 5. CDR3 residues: CASSTRTSGSYEQYF. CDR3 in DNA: TGTGCCAGCAGTACGCGGACTAGCGGCTCCTACGAGCAGTACTTC.

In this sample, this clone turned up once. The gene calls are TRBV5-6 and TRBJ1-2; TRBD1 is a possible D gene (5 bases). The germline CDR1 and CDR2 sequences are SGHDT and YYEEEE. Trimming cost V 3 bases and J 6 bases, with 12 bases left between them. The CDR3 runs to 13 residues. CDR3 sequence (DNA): TGTGCCAGCAGCTACCGGGACCTGAATGGCTACACCTTC. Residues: CASSYRDLNGYTF.

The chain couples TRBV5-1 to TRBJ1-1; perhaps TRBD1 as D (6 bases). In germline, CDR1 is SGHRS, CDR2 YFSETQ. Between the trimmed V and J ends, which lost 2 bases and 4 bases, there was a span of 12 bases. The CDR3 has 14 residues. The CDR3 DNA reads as TGCGCCAGCAGCTTCGGGGGGCGCGGCACTGAAGCTTTCTTT. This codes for CASSFGGRGTEAFF.

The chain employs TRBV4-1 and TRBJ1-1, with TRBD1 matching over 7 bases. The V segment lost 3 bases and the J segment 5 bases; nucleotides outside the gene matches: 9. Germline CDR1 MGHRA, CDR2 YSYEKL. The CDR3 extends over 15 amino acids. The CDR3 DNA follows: TGCGCCAGCAGCCAGCCCTTGACAGGGCAAACTGAAGCTTTCTTT. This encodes CASSQPLTGQTEAFF.

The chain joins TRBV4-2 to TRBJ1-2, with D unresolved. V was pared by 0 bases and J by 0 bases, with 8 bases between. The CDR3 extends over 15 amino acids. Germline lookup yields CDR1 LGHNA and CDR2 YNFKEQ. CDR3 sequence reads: CASSQDIRTNYGYTF. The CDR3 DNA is TGTGCCAGCAGCCAAGACATCCGGACTAACTATGGCTACACCTTC.

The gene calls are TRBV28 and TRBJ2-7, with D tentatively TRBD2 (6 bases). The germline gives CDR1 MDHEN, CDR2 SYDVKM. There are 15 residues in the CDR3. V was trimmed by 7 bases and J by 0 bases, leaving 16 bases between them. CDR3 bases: TGTGCCAGCAACAAAAGGGGAGGTAGCTCCTACGAGCAGTACTTC. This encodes CASNKRGGSSYEQYF.

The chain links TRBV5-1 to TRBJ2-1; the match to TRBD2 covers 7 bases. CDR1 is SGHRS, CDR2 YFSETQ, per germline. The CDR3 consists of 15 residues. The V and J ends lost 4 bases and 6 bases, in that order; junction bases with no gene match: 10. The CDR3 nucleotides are TGCGCCAGCAGCCAGCTCTTTGGGACTACCAATGAGCAGTTCTTC. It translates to CASSQLFGTTNEQFF.

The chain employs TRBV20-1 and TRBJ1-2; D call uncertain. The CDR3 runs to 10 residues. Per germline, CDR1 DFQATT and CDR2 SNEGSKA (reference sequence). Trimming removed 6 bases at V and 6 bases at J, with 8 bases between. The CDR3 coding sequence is TGCAGTGCCGTAGGTCATGGCTACACCTTC. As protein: CSAVGHGYTF.

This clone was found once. The CDR3 bases are TGCGCCAGCAGCCTCGTCAGCAGGAACTACGAGCAGTACTTC. Protein: CASSLVSRNYEQYF. The chain couples TRBV5-1 to TRBJ2-7; no clear D. Trimming cost V 4 bases and J 3 bases, with 14 bases left between them. The CDR3 runs to 14 residues. In germline, CDR1 is SGHRS, CDR2 YFSETQ.